Shown below are 14 T cell receptor beta chains from a single sample sequenced in a study of OX40 agonist ivuxolimab in advanced cancers. Repertoires were generated with immunoSEQ multiplex PCR, while TCRdb's copy carries only in-frame clones and drops some. The data contain about 11,000 clones, just under 80% of them singletons. The input for sequencing was CD4+ or CD8+ T cells sorted from blood, taken in a trial of the OX40 agonist ivuxolimab. All receptors derive from an adult with an advanced solid tumor such as melanoma, head and neck, liver or kidney cancer.

The J gene is TRBJ2-3, the V gene TRBV7-9, with D perhaps TRBD1 or TRBD2 (5 bases each). Looked up from germline, CDR1 is SEHNR and CDR2 is FQNEAQ (reference sequence). This CDR3 is 17 amino acids long. V shed 3 bases and J shed 4 bases, with 20 bases lying between them. As DNA, the CDR3 is TGTGCCAGCAGCTTTGCATCCGGGACCCGCGGTTCAGATACGCAGTATTTT. Translation: CASSFASGTRGSDTQYF.

The CDR3 here is CASRDTGAQETQYF. CDR3 DNA: TGTGCCAGCAGAGATACAGGGGCGCAAGAGACCCAGTACTTC. The chain couples TRBV2 to TRBJ2-5; 7 bases are shared with TRBD1. V dropped 6 bases and J dropped 2; count of bases not matched to a gene: 6. The germline V gene has CDR1 SNHLY and CDR2 FYNNEI. The CDR3 totals 14 residues.

This sequence joins TRBV5-8 and TRBJ1-1, with D maybe TRBD1 (5 bases). The CDR3 has 15 residues. The ends were cut back, 1 base at V and 3 bases at J, with 13 bases in the middle. Germline V lookup: CDR1 SGHTS, CDR2 YDEGEE. The CDR3 DNA reads TGTGCCAGCAGCTTGAGGAACAGGTTGGACACTGAAGCTTTCTTT. Amino acid sequence: CASSLRNRLDTEAFF.

The chain joins TRBV4-2 to TRBJ2-7; TRBD2 matches at 9 bases. The CDR3 is 16 residues long. The germline CDR1 and CDR2 sequences are LGHNA and YNFKEQ. J lost 2 bases, V lost 0 bases, and 5 bases had no gene match. CDR3 sequence (DNA): TGTGCCAGCAGCCAAGAGGGTAGCGGGAGTGCCTACGAGCAGTACTTC. Protein: CASSQEGSGSAYEQYF.

This clone has just a few counts. This same CDR3 is encoded by further DNA sequences in the sample. J is TRBJ2-7 and V is TRBV7-2; 9 bases agree with TRBD2. CDR3 length: 14 residues. J was trimmed by 3 bases and V by 1 base; bases with no gene match: 1. Germline assignment: CDR1 SGHTA and CDR2 FQGNSA. The CDR3 DNA follows: TGTGCCAGCAGCTTAGGCGGGGGGGTCTACGAGCAGTACTTC. This translates into CASSLGGGVYEQYF.

A word on this clone: At one end the junction does not follow the germline gene, possibly because of a read error. This chain connects TRBV7-9 to TRBJ1-4, with 7 nucleotides matching TRBD1. This CDR3 has 14 residues. Per the germline V gene, CDR1 is SEHNR and CDR2 is FQNEAQ (reference sequence). The CDR3 region is CASSLGDSPEKLFF. CDR3 nucleotide sequence: TGTGCCAGCAGTTTAGGGGACAGTCCTGAAAAACTGTTTTTT. Full variable domain (rest looked up from reference TRBV7-9 and TRBJ1-4): DTGVSQNPRHKITKRGQNVTFRCDPISEHNRLYWYRQTLGQGPEFLTYFQNEAQLEKSRLLSDRFSAERPKGSFSTLEIQRTEQGDSAMYLCASSLGDSPEKLFFGSGTQLSVL.

This clone was seen just once. The CDR3 coding sequence is TGTGCCAGCAGTTTATCCGGACCGAACACTGAAGCTTTCTTT. It encodes CASSLSGPNTEAFF. The chain carries TRBV27 and TRBJ1-1; the D is unclear. The CDR3 is made up of 14 amino acids. Germline V lookup: CDR1 MNHEY, CDR2 SMNVEV (reference sequence). V gave up 0 bases and J gave up 1 base, with 6 bases separating them.

V usage is TRBV4-2 and J usage is TRBJ2-1; either TRBD1 or TRBD2 may fit D (5 bases each). Per germline, CDR1 LGHNA and CDR2 YNFKEQ. The CDR3 loop spans 13 amino acids. Trimming left V 3 bases short and J 5 bases short, with 8 bases between. The CDR3: CASSHVGDNEQFF. CDR3 DNA: TGTGCCAGCAGCCATGTGGGGGACAATGAGCAGTTCTTC.

The chain employs TRBV6-1 and TRBJ2-7; 11 positions agree with TRBD2. CDR3 length: 15 amino acids. From germline, CDR1 is MNHNS and CDR2 SASEGT. J lost 2 bases, V lost 1 base, and 1 base had no gene match. The CDR3 DNA is TGTGCCAGCAGTGAAGGGACTAGCGGGCCCTACGAGCAGTACTTC. Its translation is CASSEGTSGPYEQYF.

The rearrangement links TRBV27 to TRBJ2-2; 9 nucleotides align to TRBD2. The length of the CDR3 is 15 residues. V trimming: 8 bases; J trimming: 5 bases; junction bases outside the gene matches: 9. Germline CDR1 MNHEY, CDR2 SMNVEV (reference sequence). The CDR3 loop is CASAPFSGGTGELFF. CDR3 in DNA: TGTGCCAGCGCCCCGTTTAGCGGGGGAACCGGGGAGCTGTTTTTT.

This chain uses TRBV7-9 with TRBJ2-4, with 8 bases lining up with TRBD2. Germline CDR1 reads SEHNR; CDR2 reads FQNEAQ (reference sequence). The CDR3 contains 16 residues. The J segment lost 4 bases and the V segment lost 1 base, leaving 6 bases of the junction unmatched. The CDR3 coding sequence is TGTGCCAGCAGCTTAGGAGCGGGAGTTAGGAAAAACATTCAGTACTTC. Encoded protein: CASSLGAGVRKNIQYF.

This clone was detected once. The chain is built from TRBV27 and TRBJ2-7; 10 nucleotides line up with TRBD2. Trimming took 6 bases from V and 6 from J; bases not matched to a gene: 11. Germline loops: CDR1 MNHEY, CDR2 SMNVEV (reference sequence). This CDR3 is 15 amino acids long. CDR3: CASRQLSGGAAEQYF. CDR3 in DNA: TGTGCCAGCAGACAATTAAGCGGGGGGGCCGCCGAGCAGTACTTC.

This clone was seen once. The chain recombines TRBV23-1 with TRBJ2-2; TRBD2 might be the D (6 bases). TRBV23-1 is identified as an open reading frame with a role that is uncertain. With 0 bases removed from V and 5 bases from J, the gap between germline ends came to 13 bases. The CDR3 loop spans 16 amino acids. The CDR3 nucleotides read TGCGCCAGCAGTCAATCTTGCGGGGCGTTTACCGGGGAGCTGTTTTTT. Protein sequence: CASSQSCGAFTGELFF.

The genes are TRBV19 and TRBJ1-1; D is uncertain. The ends were cut back, 1 base at V and 1 base at J, with 7 bases in the middle. This CDR3 is 14 amino acids long. Germline V CDR1 and CDR2: LNHDA, SQIVND (reference sequence). DNA of the CDR3: TGTGCCAGTAGTATAGGCTGGGGGAACACTGAAGCTTTCTTT. This sequence encodes CASSIGWGNTEAFF. The whole variable domain, remainder taken from reference TRBV19 and TRBJ1-1, is DGGITQSPKYLFRKEGQNVTLSCEQNLNHDAMYWYRQDPGQGLRLIYYSQIVNDFQKGDIAEGYSVSREKKESFPLTVTSAQKNPTAFYLCASSIGWGNTEAFFGQGTRLTVV.